Below are 24 T cell receptor beta chains sequenced from a single sample in a study of CD8+ T cells in alopecia areata. Sampling of alopecia areata patients yielded lesional scalp punch biopsies as well as peripheral blood. Sequencing templates came from extracted RNA that was reverse transcribed into cDNA. This table comes from immunoSEQ multiplex PCR, and its TCRdb copy is limited to in-frame clones, with some not included. Seen here are about 14,000 clones, 58% observed once, and the top ten hold roughly a tenth. Material: skin, obtained at week 0. The origin of the receptors is a human donor with alopecia areata.

J is TRBJ1-5 and V is TRBV2; D call uncertain. The germline V and J ends were trimmed by 7 bases and 7 bases, with 14 bases remaining between them. Germline loops: CDR1 SNHLY, CDR2 FYNNEI. CDR3 length: 13 residues. The CDR3 loop reads CASIKGSGQPQHF. CDR3 bases: TGTGCCAGCATAAAAGGGTCGGGGCAGCCCCAGCATTTT.

This chain links TRBV30 with TRBJ1-5; D unresolved. This CDR3 is 13 amino acids long. The germline V and J ends were trimmed by 2 bases and 4 bases, with 9 bases remaining between them. Germline V gene sequence: CDR1 GTSNPN, CDR2 SVGIG (reference sequence). DNA of the CDR3: TGTGCCTGGAGTTTGAAAGGAAATCAGCCCCAGCATTTT. This codes for CAWSLKGNQPQHF.

The chain carries TRBV20-1 and TRBJ2-1; D might be TRBD1 (5 bases). Germline values: CDR1 DFQATT, CDR2 SNEGSKA (reference sequence). Trimming pared 5 bases from V and 9 bases from J, leaving 11 bases between. The CDR3 has 11 amino acids. The CDR3, as DNA: TGCAGTGCTCCCCTTAGGGGTGAGCAGTTCTTC. It specifies CSAPLRGEQFF.

This chain connects TRBV7-2 to TRBJ1-2, with a weak D call TRBD1 (5 bases). Germline CDR1 SGHTA, CDR2 FQGNSA. V dropped 1 base and J dropped 1 base, with 10 bases sitting between them. The CDR3 has 15 amino acids. The CDR3 DNA reads TGTGCCAGCAGCTTAGGTGCAGGGCTTAACTATGGCTACACCTTC. This encodes CASSLGAGLNYGYTF.

DNA for the CDR3: TGTGCCTGGAGTCGGCAGGGCAATTCACCCCTCCACTTT. Encoded protein: CAWSRQGNSPLHF. The chain couples TRBV30 to TRBJ1-6; TRBD1 might be the D (5 bases). V lost 2 bases to trimming and J lost 7 bases, with 9 bases between them. Germline-derived CDR1 and CDR2 are GTSNPN and SVGIG (reference sequence). CDR3 length: 13 amino acids.

V usage is TRBV4-3 and J usage is TRBJ1-6; D uncertain. This CDR3 contains 16 residues. The germline V and J ends were trimmed by 0 bases and 3 bases, with 9 bases remaining between them. Germline CDR1 and CDR2: LGHNA and YSLEER. The CDR3 protein is CASSQESGRYNSPLHF. CDR3 nucleotide sequence: TGCGCCAGCAGCCAAGAGTCGGGCCGCTATAATTCACCCCTCCACTTT.

The CDR3 nucleotides are TGTGCCAGCAGCTTACCGGGACAGGGCTCCTACGAGCAGTACTTC. Translating it yields CASSLPGQGSYEQYF. The V and J genes are TRBV5-4 and TRBJ2-7; 9 nucleotides align to TRBD1. The CDR3 is 15 residues long. V lost 2 bases and J lost 0; bases outside the gene matches: 3. The germline CDR1 and CDR2 sequences are SGHNT and YYREEE (reference sequence).

V is TRBV30 and J is TRBJ1-6; no definite D call. CDR1 is GTSNPN, CDR2 SVGIG, per germline (reference sequence). V was trimmed by 4 bases and J by 10 bases, leaving 8 bases between them. The CDR3 totals 11 residues. CDR3 bases: TGTGCCTGGACAACCGGATCACCCCTCCACTTT. This translates into CAWTTGSPLHF.

V and J are TRBV7-8 and TRBJ1-2; no firm D call. This CDR3 contains 14 residues. Germline CDR1 SGHVS, CDR2 FQNEAQ. V was trimmed by 1 base and J by 4 bases, leaving 10 bases between them. CDR3 nucleotides: TGTGCCAGCAGCTTAGGGCTAGTCCCCTATGGCTACACCTTC. This translates into CASSLGLVPYGYTF.

This clone turned up a few times. The chain has TRBV7-8 and TRBJ2-7; no reliable D call. Germline V gene data show CDR1 as SGHVS and CDR2 as FQNEAQ. This CDR3 region has 13 residues. Between the trimmed V and J ends, which lost 0 bases and 5 bases, there was a span of 8 bases. CDR3 bases: TGTGCCAGCAGCTTAGCGCTTTTTGACGAGCAGTACTTC. This translates into CASSLALFDEQYF.

The chain joins TRBV28 to TRBJ1-6, with D possibly TRBD1 on 5 matching bases. V lost 2 bases to trimming and J lost 5 bases, with 7 bases between them. Germline assignment: CDR1 MDHEN and CDR2 SYDVKM. This CDR3 is built from 14 residues. Here the CDR3 DNA reads TGTGCCAGCAGTTTAAGGGGTCATAATTCACCCCTCCACTTT. Translated: CASSLRGHNSPLHF.

Concerning this clone: A junction boundary mismatches the germline segment, possibly from a read error. The chain is built from TRBV5-5 and TRBJ2-7; maybe TRBD2 (5 bases). Germline V gene data show CDR1 as SGHKS and CDR2 as YYEKEE (reference sequence). The CDR3 is 15 residues long. The chain's CDR3 is CASSPSVGSSYEQYF. The CDR3 DNA follows: TGCGCCAGCAGCCCCTCCGTGGGGAGCTCCTACGAGCAGTACTTC.

The chain uses TRBV19 and TRBJ2-1; D unresolved. CDR1 is LNHDA and CDR2 is SQIVND in the germline V gene (reference sequence). The CDR3 totals 14 residues. Between the trimmed V and J ends, which lost 1 base and 0 bases, there was a span of 4 bases. The CDR3 coding sequence is TGTGCCAGTAGTATAGCACTCTCCTACAATGAGCAGTTCTTC. Protein: CASSIALSYNEQFF.

This chain links TRBV7-8 with TRBJ2-7, with 11 bases lining up with TRBD2. V was clipped by 6 bases and J by 1 base; unmatched bases: 8. This CDR3 comprises 16 residues. Germline loops: CDR1 SGHVS, CDR2 FQNEAQ. This chain's CDR3 is CASSISGGDSSYEQYF. The CDR3 DNA reads TGTGCCAGCAGTATTAGCGGGGGGGACAGTTCCTACGAGCAGTACTTC.

The chain uses TRBV5-1 and TRBJ1-6; D not resolved. Germline CDR1 is SGHRS and CDR2 is YFSETQ. The CDR3 has 13 amino acids. Trimming cost V 4 bases and J 0 bases, with 2 bases left between them. CDR3 region: CASSSSYNSPLHF. Written as DNA, the CDR3 is TGCGCCAGCAGCAGCTCCTATAATTCACCCCTCCACTTT.

This chain joins TRBV6-1 and TRBJ2-7, with D possibly TRBD1 on 6 matching bases. The germline V gene encodes CDR1 MNHNS and CDR2 SASEGT. With 3 bases removed from V and 4 bases from J, the gap between germline ends came to 10 bases. The CDR3 has 13 residues. The CDR3 loop reads CASSELQGYEQYF. The CDR3 DNA reads TGTGCCAGCAGTGAGCTACAGGGTTACGAGCAGTACTTC.

This clone was seen more than once but under ten times. The chain recombines TRBV7-9 with TRBJ2-1; D gene unclear. Per germline, CDR1 SEHNR and CDR2 FQNEAQ (reference sequence). The V end was cut by 1 base, the J end by 0 bases, with 7 bases between. The CDR3 totals 15 residues. The CDR3 loop is CASSLDSSSYNEQFF. The CDR3 nucleotides are TGTGCCAGCAGCTTAGACTCAAGCTCCTACAATGAGCAGTTCTTC.

CDR3 sequence reads: CAASQDMGQGFSPLHF. The CDR3 coding sequence is TGCGCCGCCAGCCAAGATATGGGACAGGGCTTTTCACCCCTCCACTTT. The chain is built from TRBV4-1 and TRBJ1-6, with 9 bases matching TRBD1. CDR1 and CDR2 (germline): MGHRA, YSYEKL. The CDR3 has 16 residues. Trimming removed 11 bases from V and 9 bases from J; junction bases left unmatched: 17.

The CDR3 sequence: CASTTTDTQYF. The CDR3 bases are TGTGCCTCCACGACCACAGATACGCAGTATTTT. This chain links TRBV6-6 with TRBJ2-3; no clear D gene. Trimming took 11 bases from V and 2 from J, leaving 8 bases between them. The CDR3 consists of 11 residues. Germline CDR1 reads MNHNY; CDR2 reads SVGAGI (reference sequence).

The chain is built from TRBV7-9 and TRBJ2-7; D is undetermined. CDR1 and CDR2 from the germline V gene are SEHNR and FQNEAQ (reference sequence). CDR3 length: 16 amino acids. V dropped 1 base and J dropped 0 bases, with 13 bases sitting between them. For the CDR3, the DNA is TGTGCCAGCAGCTTAGGTTCGCTGGAAAGCTCCTACGAGCAGTACTTC. Translated, it gives CASSLGSLESSYEQYF.

This clone was detected only a few times. In DNA form, the CDR3 reads TGTGCCAGCGGCCTCCAAGGGGGAGCCACTGAAGCTTTCTTT. The encoded protein is CASGLQGGATEAFF. V and J are TRBV27 and TRBJ1-1; maybe TRBD1 (6 bases). The V end lost 8 bases, the J end lost 4 bases, and 17 bases lay between the germline ends. The germline V gene has CDR1 MNHEY and CDR2 SMNVEV (reference sequence). CDR3 length equals 14 residues.

This chain connects TRBV2 to TRBJ1-5; D gene ambiguous. Trimming stripped 11 bases from V and 0 bases from J, with 17 bases between. The CDR3 is 15 residues long. Germline V gene data show CDR1 as SNHLY and CDR2 as FYNNEI. The CDR3 sequence: CASSLEPNSNQPQHF. The CDR3, as DNA: TGTGCCTCCTCCCTCGAACCTAATAGCAATCAGCCCCAGCATTTT.

In this sample, this clone turned up a few times. The V gene is TRBV19, the J gene TRBJ2-2; D not resolved. CDR1 is LNHDA, CDR2 SQIVND, per germline (reference sequence). The V gene lost 7 bases and the J gene lost 1 base, with 7 bases spanning the gap. The CDR3 contains 13 residues. Here the CDR3 DNA reads TGTGCCAGTACTGACGAGAACACCGGGGAGCTGTTTTTT. Translation gives CASTDENTGELFF.

This clone was recorded a few times. V gene TRBV11-2 combines with J gene TRBJ2-7; a weak D match, TRBD2 (6 bases). Trimming removed 6 bases at V and 7 bases at J, with 19 bases between. The CDR3 sequence is 14 residues long. CDR1 SGHAT and CDR2 FQNNGV come from the germline V gene. This chain's CDR3 is CASRGTGIFREQYF. For the CDR3, the DNA is TGTGCCAGCAGAGGGACTGGCATTTTTCGGGAGCAGTACTTC.